What follows describes a single T cell receptor beta chain. This clonotype occurred a few times. The antigen it recognizes is unknown. No clone much larger than this one lies a single base away; base qualities are absent. Counted from cysteine to phenylalanine, this CDR3 has 13 amino acids. The DNA shown is the 39-base CDR3, in frame from base 1. V trim: 10 bases; J trim: 5 bases; unmatched bases: 9. CDR1 and CDR2 were assigned from the germline V gene (reference sequence) as MNHEY and SMNVEV. Interpreted using the paper, the treatment or condition label stands for: in vitro stimulation with specific CMV peptide epitopes to enrich CMV-specific T cells. TCRdb shows the sequencer as Illumina HiSeq 1500. Using fastp at Q25 and MiXCR, TCRdb reprocessed the public reads and kept productive beta chains. When rows share a CDR3 protein, they turn into one entry using the most common DNA and genes. Across this sample there are fewer than 650,000 distinct CDR3 sequences, with about 39% seen only once. The top ten hold 48% of the sample.

This record comes from a study of T cell repertoires in cytomegalovirus infection (dated by TCRdb to the late 2010s). Notes on the research overall: Alongside well-studied HLA-B-restricted epitopes, the peptide stimulations were aimed at recently identified HLA-C-restricted CMV epitopes, whose presentation resists viral immunomodulation. Donor HLA type was relevant to the analysis, because carriage of CMV infection together with the matching HLA type was indicated by public TCR beta signatures.

Overall study results and their limits: The ex vivo response was dominated by HLA-C-restricted CMV-specific TCR beta clonotypes, and the single most frequent clonotype in two of eight donors was supplied by these HLA-C-restricted clonotypes. In both this cohort and an independent roughly 350-donor cohort, the cumulative frequency of public TCR beta family members distinguished carriers of CMV infection plus the relevant HLA type.

The rearrangement joined TRBV27 to TRBJ2-7, and 9 junctional nucleotides match TRBD1. This clonotype was obtained from a human donor in good health (CMV status not recorded). Some clones in this sample may be carry-over from other donors' samples. The material was cultured PBMCs, obtained from culture after CMV antigen stimulation. CDR3 region: CAIRDRVWNEQYF. The DNA sequence is TGTGCCATCCGGGACAGGGTTTGGAACGAGCAGTACTTC.